Described below is a single T cell receptor (beta chain) sequence and its context. This clone has a single count. No antigen is known for it. There are no base qualities to consult, and no much larger clone falls within one base. The entry originates in a study of T cell responses to AZD1222 COVID-19 vaccine (dated by TCRdb to the early 2020s). Concerning the study at large: AZD1222 recipients with second doses at about 4 weeks or about 12 weeks were pooled, because spike-specific TCR depth and breadth did not differ between schedules. TCR sequencing was performed for fewer than 250 trial participants, of whom roughly 200 were given two doses of AZD1222 and around 26 were given two doses of MenACWY control vaccine. Trial participants were enrolled by age into 18-55, 56-69 and 70-plus year subgroups, with roughly 160, 29 and 62 TCR-sequenced participants respectively. The research as a whole found: Most participants were white British and females outnumbered males, and the authors suggested that clonal diversity may have been underestimated. Nearly half of unique spike-specific TCRs reportedly recognized epitopes outside regions mutated in the B.1.351 and B.1.1.7 variants. Because no samples from the day 14 peak response were available, repertoires could be characterized only after the peak T cell response. In the small 56-69-year group, the increase in depth fell short of significance, most likely because of low power. After two AZD1222 doses, spike-specific TCR breadth and depth were significantly higher than at day 0 and than in MenACWY recipients. The vaccine-associated CD4 TCRs covered the entire spike protein, and the dominant responses fell in regions 160-218 and 743-854. Only a handful of AZD1222 recipients were SARS-CoV-2 seropositive at baseline, limiting conclusions about previously exposed vaccinees.

The CDR3 regions of human TCRbeta chains were analyzed by immunosequencing. The original pipeline was this. Repertoire TCRs were matched against a reference library of SARS-CoV-2-specific TCRs generated with the MIRA antigen-specificity platform. Breadth was defined as the fraction of unique TCRs that were SARS-CoV-2-associated, and depth was defined as the fraction of total T cells that were SARS-CoV-2-associated. Using the MIRA data, every spike-specific TCR was mapped to the spike region that the TCR reacted to and assigned to either a CD4 or a CD8 class. Log10-transformed breadth and depth values were compared by one-way ANOVA with Sidak's multiple comparisons tests. Sourced from immuneACCESS, this table was stored by TCRdb with only in-frame sequences that have V and J called. A share of the clones is absent; for the studies checked, an unresolved V gene accounts for under half, and the remainder has no known explanation. That table gives V, J and clone size, and the DNA gave D and trimming. The sample yields over 85,000 clones; approximately 90% were counted once. Over 1.5% of the sample comes from the top ten.

The time point label for this specimen denotes: baseline before first vaccination. Vaccinee samples were obtained from the UK trials COV001 and COV002, which included a single-blind randomized controlled phase 2/3 trial of AZD1222 (ChAdOx1 nCoV-19) in healthy adults. For TCRbeta chain sequencing, PBMC samples were collected from trial participants at day 0 and at day 28 after the second dose. After removal of 1 base from V and 3 bases from J, the junction retains 9 bases not matched to a gene. Its CDR3 holds 17 amino acids, cysteine through phenylalanine. Of all the DNA, just the CDR3 is kept, 51 bases in frame from base 1. Taken from the germline V gene, the CDR1 and CDR2 loops are SGHVS and FNYEAQ.

This receptor was taken from an adult in good health. Source: peripheral blood, taken on day 0 of AZD1222 vaccination. The chain couples TRBV7-6 to TRBJ1-3, and 7 junctional nucleotides match TRBD1. The CDR3 protein: CASSLGNRGIGGNTIYF. Read as DNA, the sequence is TGTGCCAGCAGCTTAGGGAACAGGGGAATAGGTGGAAACACCATATATTTT. The reference TRBV7-6 and TRBJ1-3 proteins fill in what lies around the CDR3, so the full variable domain reads GAGVSQSPRYKVTKRGQDVALRCDPISGHVSLYWYRQALGQGPEFLTYFNYEAQQDKSGLPNDRFSAERPEGSISTLTIQRTEQRDSAMYRCASSLGNRGIGGNTIYFGEGSWLTVV.